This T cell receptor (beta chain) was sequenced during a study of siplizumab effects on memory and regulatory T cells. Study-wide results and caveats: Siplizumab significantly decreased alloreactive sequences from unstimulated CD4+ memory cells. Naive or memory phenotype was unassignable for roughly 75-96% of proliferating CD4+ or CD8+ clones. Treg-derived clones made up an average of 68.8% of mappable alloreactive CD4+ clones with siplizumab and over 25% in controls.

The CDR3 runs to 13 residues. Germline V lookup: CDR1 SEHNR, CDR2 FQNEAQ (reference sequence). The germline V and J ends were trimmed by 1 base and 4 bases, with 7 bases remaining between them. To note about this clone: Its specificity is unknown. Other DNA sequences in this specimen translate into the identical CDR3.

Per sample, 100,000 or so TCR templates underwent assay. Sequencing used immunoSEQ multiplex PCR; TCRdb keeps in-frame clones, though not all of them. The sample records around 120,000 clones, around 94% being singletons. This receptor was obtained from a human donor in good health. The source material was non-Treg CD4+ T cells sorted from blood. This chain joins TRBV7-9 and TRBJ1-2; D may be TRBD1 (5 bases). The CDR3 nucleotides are TGTGCCAGCAGCTTAGGGGGGAGCTATGGCTACACCTTC. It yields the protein CASSLGGSYGYTF.